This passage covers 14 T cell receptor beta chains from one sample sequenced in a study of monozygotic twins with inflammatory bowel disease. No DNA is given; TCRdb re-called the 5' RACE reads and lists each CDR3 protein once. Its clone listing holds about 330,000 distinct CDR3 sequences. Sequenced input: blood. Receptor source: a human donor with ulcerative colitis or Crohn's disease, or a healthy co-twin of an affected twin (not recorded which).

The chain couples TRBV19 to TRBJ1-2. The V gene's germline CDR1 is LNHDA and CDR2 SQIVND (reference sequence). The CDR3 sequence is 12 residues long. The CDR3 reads CASSSVLVGYTF.

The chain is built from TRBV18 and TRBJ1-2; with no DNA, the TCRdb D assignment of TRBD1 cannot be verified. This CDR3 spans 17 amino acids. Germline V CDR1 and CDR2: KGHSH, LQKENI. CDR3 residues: CASSPLTSGAAGDGYTF.

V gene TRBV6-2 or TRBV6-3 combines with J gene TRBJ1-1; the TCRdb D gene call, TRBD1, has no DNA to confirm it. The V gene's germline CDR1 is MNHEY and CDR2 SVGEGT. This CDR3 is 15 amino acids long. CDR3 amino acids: CASSYPPDRGTEAFF.

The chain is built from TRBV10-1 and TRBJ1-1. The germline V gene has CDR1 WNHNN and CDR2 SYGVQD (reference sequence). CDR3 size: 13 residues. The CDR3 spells CASKLGEDTEAFF.

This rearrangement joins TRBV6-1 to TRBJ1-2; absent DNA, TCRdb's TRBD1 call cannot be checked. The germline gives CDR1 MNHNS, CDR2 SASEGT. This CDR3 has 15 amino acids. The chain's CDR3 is CASRRQVSEGYGYTF.

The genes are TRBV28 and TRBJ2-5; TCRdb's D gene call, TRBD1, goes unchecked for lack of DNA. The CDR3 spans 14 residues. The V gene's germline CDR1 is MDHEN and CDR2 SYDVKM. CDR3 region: CATTRGPGQETQYF.

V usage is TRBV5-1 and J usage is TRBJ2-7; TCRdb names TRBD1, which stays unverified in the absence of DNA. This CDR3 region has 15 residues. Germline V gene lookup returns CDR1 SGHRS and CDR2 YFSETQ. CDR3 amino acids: CASSFFPTGSYEQYF.

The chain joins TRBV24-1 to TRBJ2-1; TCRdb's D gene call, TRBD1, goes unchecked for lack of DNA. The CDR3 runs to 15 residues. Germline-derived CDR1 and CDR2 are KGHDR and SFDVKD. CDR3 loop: CATSAPDISYNEQFF.

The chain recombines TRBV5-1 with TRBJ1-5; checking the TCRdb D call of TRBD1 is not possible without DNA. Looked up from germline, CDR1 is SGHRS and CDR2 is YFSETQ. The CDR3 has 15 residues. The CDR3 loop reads CASSLEGQGHQPQHF. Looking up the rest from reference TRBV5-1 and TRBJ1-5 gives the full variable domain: KAGVTQTPRYLIKTRGQQVTLSCSPISGHRSVSWYQQTPGQGLQFLFEYFSETQRNKGNFPGRFSGRQFSNSRSEMNVSTLELGDSALYLCASSLEGQGHQPQHFGDGTRLSIL.

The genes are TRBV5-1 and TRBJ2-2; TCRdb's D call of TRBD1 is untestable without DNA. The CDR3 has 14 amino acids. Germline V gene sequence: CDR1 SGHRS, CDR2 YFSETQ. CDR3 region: CASETGANTGELFF. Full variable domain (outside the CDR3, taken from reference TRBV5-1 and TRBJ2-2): KAGVTQTPRYLIKTRGQQVTLSCSPISGHRSVSWYQQTPGQGLQFLFEYFSETQRNKGNFPGRFSGRQFSNSRSEMNVSTLELGDSALYLCASETGANTGELFFGEGSRLTVL.

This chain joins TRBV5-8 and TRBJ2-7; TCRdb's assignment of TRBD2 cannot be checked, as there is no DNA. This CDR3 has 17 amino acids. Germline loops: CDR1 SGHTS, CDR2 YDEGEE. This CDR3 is CASSLEGSSGRRYEQYF.

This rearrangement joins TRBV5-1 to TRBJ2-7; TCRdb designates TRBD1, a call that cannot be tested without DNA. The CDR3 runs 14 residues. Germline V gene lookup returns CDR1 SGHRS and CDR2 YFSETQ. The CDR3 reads CASRSPGQKNEQYF.

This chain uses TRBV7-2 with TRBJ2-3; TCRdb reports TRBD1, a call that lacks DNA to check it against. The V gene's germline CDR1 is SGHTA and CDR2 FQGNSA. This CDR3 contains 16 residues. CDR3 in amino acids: CASSSAGKGRADTQYF.

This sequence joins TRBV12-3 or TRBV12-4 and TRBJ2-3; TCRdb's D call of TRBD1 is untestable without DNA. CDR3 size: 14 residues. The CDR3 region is CASTLTGGLDTQYF.